This TCR beta chain derives from a study of OX40 agonist ivuxolimab in advanced cancers. Study overall: Prior checkpoint blockade (anti-PD-1, anti-PD-L1 or anti-CTLA-4) was permitted; around 39% had it.

About this clone: Its antigen is not known.

V was clipped by 2 bases and J by 11 bases; unmatched bases: 12. CDR3 size: 14 residues. The germline CDR1 and CDR2 sequences are KGHSH and LQKENI. Libraries were prepared by immunoSEQ multiplex PCR; TCRdb keeps only in-frame clonotypes and omits some of them. The sample includes roughly 86,000 clones, about 94% seen only once; the top ten take 1% to 1.3%. Overall study results and limits: CD8+ T cells averaged more expanded clones than CD4+.

The receptor was derived from an adult with an advanced solid tumor such as melanoma, head and neck, liver or kidney cancer. The source was CD4+ or CD8+ T cells sorted from blood, collected in a trial of the OX40 agonist ivuxolimab. The chain has TRBV18 and TRBJ2-7; 7 nucleotides agree with TRBD2. CDR3 bases: TGTGCCAGCTCACCAGGTACTAGCGCCCGGAGGGAGTACTTC. Translated: CASSPGTSARREYF.